The rows below give T cell receptor beta chains drawn from one sample of a study of T cells expressing NK-cell markers. No DNA is given; TCRdb re-called the 5' RACE reads and lists each CDR3 protein once. The table lists roughly 390,000 distinct CDR3 sequences. The sequencing sample was made of blood T cells: a sorted CD56 or NKG2C T cell subset, CD4+ or CD8+ T cells, or bulk PBMC T cells (not recorded which). These receptors all stem from a man aged 18-70 years in good health. CDR3s include the opening cysteine and the closing phenylalanine or tryptophan.

J: TRBJ1-6
length: 15
V: TRBV13
CDR3: CASSSGDGPNSPLHF

J: TRBJ1-2
length: 13
V: TRBV20-1
CDR3: CSAGDRSNYGYTF

J: TRBJ1-1
length: 17
V: TRBV7-8
CDR3: CASREGGTARMNTEAFF

J: TRBJ2-7
length: 13
V: TRBV29-1
CDR3: CSVGGRGPYEQYF

J: TRBJ2-6
length: 16
V: TRBV9
CDR3: CASSAEDRAGANVLTF

J: TRBJ1-5
length: 13
V: TRBV7-9
CDR3: CASSRQGDQPQHF

J: TRBJ1-1
length: 16
V: TRBV29-1
CDR3: CSVEGNRGRLITEAFF

J: TRBJ1-1
length: 12
V: TRBV28
CDR3: CASTPGDVKAFF

J: TRBJ2-6
length: 16
V: TRBV30
CDR3: CAWSMGQISGANVLTF

J: TRBJ1-5
length: 15
V: TRBV20-1
CDR3: CSAYRDGNSNQPQHF

J: TRBJ2-1
length: 15
V: TRBV12-3/TRBV12-4
CDR3: CASSGWGGDYNEQFF

J: TRBJ2-5
length: 17
V: TRBV5-1
CDR3: CASSLGGPGGTQETQYF

J: TRBJ2-2
length: 15
V: TRBV5-1
CDR3: CASRPTAANTGELFF

J: TRBJ2-5
length: 13
V: TRBV3-1
CDR3: CASSQARSWTQYF

J: TRBJ2-1
length: 17
V: TRBV7-9
CDR3: CASSAERTVSSYNEQFF

J: TRBJ1-1
length: 18
V: TRBV18
CDR3: CASSPLPGLTNQNTEAFF

J: TRBJ2-6
length: 20
V: TRBV5-6
CDR3: CASSSQAMGVGNSGANVLTF

J: TRBJ2-3
length: 15
V: TRBV5-1
CDR3: CASSRRGDGTDTQYF

J: TRBJ2-2
length: 16
V: TRBV7-8
CDR3: CASSLSYRANTGELFF

J: TRBJ1-1
length: 14
V: TRBV20-1
CDR3: CSAQPRNLNTEAFF

J: TRBJ2-2
length: 16
V: TRBV4-2
CDR3: CASSQDRGGAAGELFF

J: TRBJ1-1
length: 14
V: TRBV18
CDR3: CASSPGQGNTEAFF

J: TRBJ2-6
length: 15
V: TRBV20-1
CDR3: CSAERGGPGANVLTF

J: TRBJ2-7
length: 15
V: TRBV12-3/TRBV12-4
CDR3: CASSLQASGPYEQYF

J: TRBJ2-5
length: 15
V: TRBV3-1
CDR3: CASSQDPTRAETQYF

J: TRBJ1-5
length: 16
V: TRBV21-1
CDR3: CACFAGTGRTRQPQHF